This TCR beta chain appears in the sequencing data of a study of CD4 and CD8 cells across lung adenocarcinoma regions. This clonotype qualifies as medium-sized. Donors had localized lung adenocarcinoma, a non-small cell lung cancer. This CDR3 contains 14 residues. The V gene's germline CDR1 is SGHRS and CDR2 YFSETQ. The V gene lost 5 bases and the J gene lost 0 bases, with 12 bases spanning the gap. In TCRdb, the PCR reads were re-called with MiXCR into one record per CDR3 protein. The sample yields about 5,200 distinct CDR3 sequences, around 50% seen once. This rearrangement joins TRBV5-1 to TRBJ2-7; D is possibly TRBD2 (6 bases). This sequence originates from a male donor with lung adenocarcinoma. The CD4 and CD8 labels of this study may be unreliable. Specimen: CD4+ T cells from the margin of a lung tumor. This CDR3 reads CASSLAGNSYEQYF. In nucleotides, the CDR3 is TGCGCCAGCAGTCTGGCGGGGAACTCCTACGAGCAGTACTTC.